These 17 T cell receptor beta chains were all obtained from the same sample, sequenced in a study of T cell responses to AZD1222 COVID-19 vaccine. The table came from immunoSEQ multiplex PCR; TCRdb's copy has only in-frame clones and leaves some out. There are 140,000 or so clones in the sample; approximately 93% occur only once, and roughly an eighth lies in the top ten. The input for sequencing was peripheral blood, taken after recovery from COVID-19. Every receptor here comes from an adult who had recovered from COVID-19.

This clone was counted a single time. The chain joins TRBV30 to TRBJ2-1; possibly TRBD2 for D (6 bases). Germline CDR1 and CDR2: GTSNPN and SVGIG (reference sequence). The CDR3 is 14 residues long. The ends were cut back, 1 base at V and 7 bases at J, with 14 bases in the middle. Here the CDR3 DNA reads TGTGCCTGGAGTGGAGGGAGGAGTGGTAATGAGCAGTTCTTC. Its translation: CAWSGGRSGNEQFF.

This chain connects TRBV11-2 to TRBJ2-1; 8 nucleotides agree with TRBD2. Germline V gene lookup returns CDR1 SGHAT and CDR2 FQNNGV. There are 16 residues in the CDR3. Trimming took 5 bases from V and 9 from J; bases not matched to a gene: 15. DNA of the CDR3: TGTGCCAGCAGCGTACCCCCGGGACTAGTGGTTCGTGAGCAGTTCTTC. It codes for CASSVPPGLVVREQFF.

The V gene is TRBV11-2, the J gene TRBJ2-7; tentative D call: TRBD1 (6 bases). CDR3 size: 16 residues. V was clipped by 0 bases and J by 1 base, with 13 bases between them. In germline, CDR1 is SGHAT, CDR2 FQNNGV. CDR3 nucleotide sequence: TGTGCCAGCAGCTTAGAGGGGGCAGTAGCTTCCTACGAGCAGTACTTC. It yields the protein CASSLEGAVASYEQYF.

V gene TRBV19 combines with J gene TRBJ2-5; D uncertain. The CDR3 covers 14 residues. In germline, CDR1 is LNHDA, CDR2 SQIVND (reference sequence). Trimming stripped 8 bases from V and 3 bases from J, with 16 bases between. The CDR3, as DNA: TGTGCCAGTTCGTACTCCCTAACTAAAGAGACCCAGTACTTC. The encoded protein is CASSYSLTKETQYF.

In nucleotides, the CDR3 is TGTGCCAGCAGTTTAATGGGGGCGAAAACCTCTGAAGCTTTCTTT. It encodes CASSLMGAKTSEAFF. This chain joins TRBV6-2 or TRBV6-3 and TRBJ1-1, with D perhaps matching TRBD1 (6 bases). CDR1 MNHEY and CDR2 SVGEGT come from the germline V gene. The length of the CDR3 is 15 residues. V lost 4 bases and J 6 bases, leaving 18 bases between the germline ends.

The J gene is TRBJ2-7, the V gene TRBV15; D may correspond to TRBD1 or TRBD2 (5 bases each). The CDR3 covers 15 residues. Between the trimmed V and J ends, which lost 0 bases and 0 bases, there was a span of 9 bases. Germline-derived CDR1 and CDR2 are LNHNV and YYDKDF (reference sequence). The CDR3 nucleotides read TGTGCCACCAGCAGAGACAAGGGGAGCTCCTACGAGCAGTACTTC. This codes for CATSRDKGSSYEQYF.

The CDR3 here is CASSLVTVGKETQYF. The CDR3 DNA reads TGTGCCAGCAGCTTGGTCACGGTAGGGAAGGAGACCCAGTACTTC. The chain recombines TRBV6-5 with TRBJ2-5; no firm D call. Trimming left V 6 bases short and J 5 bases short, with 19 bases between. The CDR3 length is 15 residues. Germline assignment: CDR1 MNHEY and CDR2 SVGAGI.

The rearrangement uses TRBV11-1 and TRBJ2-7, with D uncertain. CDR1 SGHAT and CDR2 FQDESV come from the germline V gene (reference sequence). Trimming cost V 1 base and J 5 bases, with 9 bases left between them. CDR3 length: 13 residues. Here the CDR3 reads CASSLVLGHEQYF. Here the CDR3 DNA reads TGTGCCAGCAGCTTAGTTTTGGGCCACGAGCAGTACTTC.

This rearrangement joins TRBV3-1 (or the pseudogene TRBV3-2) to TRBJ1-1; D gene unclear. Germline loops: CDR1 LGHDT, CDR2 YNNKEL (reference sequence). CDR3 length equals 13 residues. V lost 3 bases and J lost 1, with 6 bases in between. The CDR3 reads CASSQGANTEAFF. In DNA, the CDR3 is TGTGCCAGCAGCCAGGGAGCGAACACTGAAGCTTTCTTT.

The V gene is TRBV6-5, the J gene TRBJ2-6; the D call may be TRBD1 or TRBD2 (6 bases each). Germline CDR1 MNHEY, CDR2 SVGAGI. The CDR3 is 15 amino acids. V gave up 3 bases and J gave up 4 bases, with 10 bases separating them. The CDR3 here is CASSYGGQGANVLTF. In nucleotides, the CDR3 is TGTGCCAGCAGTTATGGGGGGCAAGGGGCCAACGTCCTGACTTTC.

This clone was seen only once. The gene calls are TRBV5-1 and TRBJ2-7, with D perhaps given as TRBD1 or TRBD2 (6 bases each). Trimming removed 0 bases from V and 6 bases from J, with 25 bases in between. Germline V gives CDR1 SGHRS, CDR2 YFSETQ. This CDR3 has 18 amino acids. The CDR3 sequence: CASSLGWGASARNGEQYF. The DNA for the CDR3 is TGCGCCAGCAGCTTGGGGTGGGGGGCGTCCGCTCGTAACGGCGAGCAGTACTTC. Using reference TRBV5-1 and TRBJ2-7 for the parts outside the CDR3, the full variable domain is KAGVTQTPRYLIKTRGQQVTLSCSPISGHRSVSWYQQTPGQGLQFLFEYFSETQRNKGNFPGRFSGRQFSNSRSEMNVSTLELGDSALYLCASSLGWGASARNGEQYFGPGTRLTVT.

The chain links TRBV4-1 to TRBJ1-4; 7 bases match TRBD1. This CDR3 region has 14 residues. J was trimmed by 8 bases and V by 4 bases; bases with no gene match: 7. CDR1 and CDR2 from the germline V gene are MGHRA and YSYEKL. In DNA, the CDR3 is TGCGCCAGCAGCCCGCTCGGGACAGCGGAAAAACTGTTTTTT. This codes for CASSPLGTAEKLFF.

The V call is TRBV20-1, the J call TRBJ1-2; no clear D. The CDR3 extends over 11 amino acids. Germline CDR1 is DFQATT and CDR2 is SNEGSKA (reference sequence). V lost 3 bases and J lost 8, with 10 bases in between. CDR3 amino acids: CSAREGKGYTF. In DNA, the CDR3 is TGCAGTGCTAGGGAGGGTAAAGGCTACACCTTC.

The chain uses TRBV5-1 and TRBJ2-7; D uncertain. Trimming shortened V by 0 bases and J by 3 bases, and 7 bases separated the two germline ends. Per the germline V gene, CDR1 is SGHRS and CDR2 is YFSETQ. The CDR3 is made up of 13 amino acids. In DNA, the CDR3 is TGCGCCAGCAGCTTGGCCCCCAACTACGAGCAGTACTTC. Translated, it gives CASSLAPNYEQYF.

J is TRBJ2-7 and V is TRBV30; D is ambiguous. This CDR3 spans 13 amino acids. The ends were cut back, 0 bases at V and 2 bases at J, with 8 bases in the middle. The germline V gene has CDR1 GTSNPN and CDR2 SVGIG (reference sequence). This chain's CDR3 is CAWSVAPTYEQYF. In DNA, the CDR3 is TGTGCCTGGAGTGTGGCTCCTACCTACGAGCAGTACTTC.

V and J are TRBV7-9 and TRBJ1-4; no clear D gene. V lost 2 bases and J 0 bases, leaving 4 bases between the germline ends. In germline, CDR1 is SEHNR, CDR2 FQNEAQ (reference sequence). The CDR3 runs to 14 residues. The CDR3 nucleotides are TGTGCCAGCAGCTTAACAGCAACTAATGAAAAACTGTTTTTT. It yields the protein CASSLTATNEKLFF. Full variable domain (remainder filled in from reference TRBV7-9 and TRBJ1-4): DTGVSQNPRHKITKRGQNVTFRCDPISEHNRLYWYRQTLGQGPEFLTYFQNEAQLEKSRLLSDRFSAERPKGSFSTLEIQRTEQGDSAMYLCASSLTATNEKLFFGSGTQLSVL.

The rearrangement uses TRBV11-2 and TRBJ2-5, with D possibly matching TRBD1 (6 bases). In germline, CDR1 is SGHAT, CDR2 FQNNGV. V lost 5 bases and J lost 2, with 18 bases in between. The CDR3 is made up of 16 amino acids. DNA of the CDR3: TGTGCCAGCAGCCCAACCAGGGGAAGGGGGCAAGAGACCCAGTACTTC. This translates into CASSPTRGRGQETQYF. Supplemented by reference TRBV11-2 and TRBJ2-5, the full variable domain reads EAGVAQSPRYKIIEKRQSVAFWCNPISGHATLYWYQQILGQGPKLLIQFQNNGVVDDSQLPKDRFSAERLKGVDSTLKIQPAKLEDSAVYLCASSPTRGRGQETQYFGPGTRLLVL.